Listed below are T cell receptor beta chains from one sample, sequenced in a study of blood T cells in healthy people across ages. One entry per CDR3 protein, called by TCRdb with MiXCR from the 5' RACE reads. The sample includes some 560,000 distinct CDR3 sequences, approximately 26% seen only once; the top ten take 3% to 4%. These data were also reused for a study on T cells of mothers and their children.

Sequenced material: blood. The receptors were gathered from a boy between 2 and 10 years old in good health. CDR3s include the opening cysteine and the closing phenylalanine or tryptophan. The D gene is left open where the match is weak. Not every row has a clone size; where given, it reads once, few, many or a size class.

d_gene	j_gene	v_gene	abundance	CDR3nt	CDR3aa
TRBD2	TRBJ2-2	TRBV3-1	few	TGTGCCAGCAGCCCGAGATTGCCGGGACTAGCGGGGGGTACCGGGGAGCTGTTTTTT	CASSPRLPGLAGGTGELFF
-	TRBJ1-1	TRBV6-5	-	TGTGCCAGCACCACCCGAGGAGCCATGAACACTGAAGCTTTCTTT	CASTTRGAMNTEAFF
-	TRBJ1-4	TRBV2	-	TGTGCCAGCAGACAGATTAATGAAAAACTGTTTTTT	CASRQINEKLFF
-	TRBJ2-5	TRBV6-5	few	TGTGCCAGCAGTTACTCGACAACAGAAGAGACCCAGTACTTC	CASSYSTTEETQYF
TRBD2	TRBJ2-2	TRBV7-2	few	TGTGCCAGCAGCTTAGCGGCTAGCGGGGAACCCGGGGAGCTGTTTTTT	CASSLAASGEPGELFF
TRBD1	TRBJ2-5	TRBV5-1	many	TGTGCCAGCAGTGTCGGGACAGAAGAGACCCAGTACTTC	CASSVGTEETQYF
TRBD2	TRBJ2-1	TRBV6-2/TRBV6-3	-	TGTGCCAGCAGTTACTCTCTACCGGGACTAGCGACAAATGAGCTGTTCTTC	CASSYSLPGLATNELFF
-	TRBJ1-4	TRBV5-5	-	TGTGCCCGCAGCTTGGTGGGGGCTAATAATGAAAAACTGTTTTTT	CARSLVGANNEKLFF
-	TRBJ1-3	TRBV30	few	TGTGCCTGGAGTACGGGGGTAGGAAACACCATATATTTT	CAWSTGVGNTIYF
-	TRBJ2-7	TRBV7-2	few	TGTGCCAGCAGCAGGTCGTCGGGCTGGGACGAGCAGTACTTC	CASSRSSGWDEQYF